The present entry profiles one T cell receptor (beta chain) with its context. This sample is drawn from a study of T cell responses to AZD1222 COVID-19 vaccine. The CDR3 extends over 16 amino acids. V lost 0 bases and J lost 1, with 12 bases in between. The germline V gene has CDR1 SGDLS and CDR2 YYNGEE. The assay was immunoSEQ multiplex PCR, and TCRdb's table has in-frame clones only and misses some. The data hold about 110,000 clones, with around 85% observed a single time. The chain couples TRBV9 to TRBJ2-3; possible D gene TRBD1, 5 bases. The clonotype originates from an adult in good health. The sequences come from peripheral blood, collected on day 0 of AZD1222 vaccination. DNA of the CDR3: TGTGCCAGCAGCGTAGCTACTGGGGCCCGCACAGATACGCAGTATTTT. This gives the protein CASSVATGARTDTQYF. Based on the CDR3 plus reference TRBV9 and TRBJ2-3, the full variable domain is DSGVTQTPKHLITATGQRVTLRCSPRSGDLSVYWYQQSLDQGLQFLIQYYNGEERAKGNILERFSAQQFPDLHSELNLSSLELGDSALYFCASSVATGARTDTQYFGPGTRLTVL.